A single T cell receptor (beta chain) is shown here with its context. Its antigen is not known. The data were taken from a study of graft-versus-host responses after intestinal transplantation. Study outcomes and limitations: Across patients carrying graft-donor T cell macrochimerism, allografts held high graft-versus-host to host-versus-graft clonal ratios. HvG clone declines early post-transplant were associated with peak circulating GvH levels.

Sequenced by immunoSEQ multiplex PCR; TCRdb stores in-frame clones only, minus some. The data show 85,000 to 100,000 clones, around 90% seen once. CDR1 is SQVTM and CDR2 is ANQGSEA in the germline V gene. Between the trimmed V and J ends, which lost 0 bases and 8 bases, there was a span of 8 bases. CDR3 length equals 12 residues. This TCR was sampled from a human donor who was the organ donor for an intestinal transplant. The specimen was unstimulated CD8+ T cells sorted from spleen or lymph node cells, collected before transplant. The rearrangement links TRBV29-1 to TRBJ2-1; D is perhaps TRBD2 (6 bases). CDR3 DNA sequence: TGCAGCGTTGAAGAGGAGGGTGATGAGCAGTTCTTC. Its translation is CSVEEEGDEQFF.